This TCR beta chain was sequenced during a study of T-cell reconstitution after alpha-beta-depleted transplantation in children. Ten or more counts support this clonotype. Unique molecular identifiers were incorporated during preparation of the TCRbeta library. Using its own MiXCR run on the PCR reads, TCRdb lists one record per CDR3 protein. In the table there are some 640,000 distinct CDR3 sequences, roughly 15% of which are singletons. The ends lost 8 bases at V and 2 bases at J; junction bases unmatched: 10. The CDR3 runs 15 residues. Germline V gene lookup returns CDR1 SGHTA and CDR2 FQGNSA. The starting material was PBMCs from the stem cell graft donor, obtained from the stem cell graft. V usage is TRBV7-2 and J usage is TRBJ2-7; 9 bases are a match to TRBD1. This TCR came from a human donor who donated a stem cell graft to a child with acute myeloid leukemia. The CDR3 DNA follows: TGTGCCAGCGGCACTCCGGGACAGGGACCCTACGAGCAGTACTTC. Translating it yields CASGTPGQGPYEQYF.